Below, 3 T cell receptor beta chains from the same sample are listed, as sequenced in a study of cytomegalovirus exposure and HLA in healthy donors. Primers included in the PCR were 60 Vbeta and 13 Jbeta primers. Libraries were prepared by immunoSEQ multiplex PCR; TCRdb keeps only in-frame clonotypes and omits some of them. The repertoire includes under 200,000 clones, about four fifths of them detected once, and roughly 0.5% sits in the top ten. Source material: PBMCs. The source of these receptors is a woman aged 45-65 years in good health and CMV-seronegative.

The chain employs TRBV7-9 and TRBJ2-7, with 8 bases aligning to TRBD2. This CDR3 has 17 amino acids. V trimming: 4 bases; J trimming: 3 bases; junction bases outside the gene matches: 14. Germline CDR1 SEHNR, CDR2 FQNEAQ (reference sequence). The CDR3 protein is CASSSLSQVAGNYEQYF. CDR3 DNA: TGTGCCAGCAGCTCCCTTTCCCAAGTAGCGGGAAACTACGAGCAGTACTTC. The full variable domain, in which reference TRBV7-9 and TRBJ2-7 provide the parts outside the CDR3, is DTGVSQNPRHKITKRGQNVTFRCDPISEHNRLYWYRQTLGQGPEFLTYFQNEAQLEKSRLLSDRFSAERPKGSFSTLEIQRTEQGDSAMYLCASSSLSQVAGNYEQYFGPGTRLTVT.

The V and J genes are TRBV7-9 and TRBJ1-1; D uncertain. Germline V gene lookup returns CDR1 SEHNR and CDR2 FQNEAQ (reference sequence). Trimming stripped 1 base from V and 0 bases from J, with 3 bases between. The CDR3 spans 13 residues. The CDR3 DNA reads TGTGCCAGCAGCTTAGACATGAACACTGAAGCTTTCTTT. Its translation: CASSLDMNTEAFF.

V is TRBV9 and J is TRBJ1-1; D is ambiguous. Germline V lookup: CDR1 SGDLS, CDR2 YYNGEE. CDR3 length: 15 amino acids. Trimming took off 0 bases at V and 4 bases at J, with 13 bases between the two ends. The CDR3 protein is CASSVAELIGTEAFF. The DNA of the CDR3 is TGTGCCAGCAGCGTAGCCGAACTGATCGGCACTGAAGCTTTCTTT.